This T cell receptor (beta chain) was found in a study of T cell responses to AZD1222 COVID-19 vaccine. In germline, CDR1 is MNHEY, CDR2 SVGEGT. V dropped 5 bases and J dropped 6 bases, with 11 bases sitting between them. This CDR3 spans 12 amino acids. Data came from immunoSEQ multiplex PCR; TCRdb stores just in-frame clones and leaves some out. The sample includes approximately 120,000 clones, around nine tenths of them seen just once. The rearrangement joins TRBV6-2 or TRBV6-3 to TRBJ2-7; tentative D call: TRBD2 (5 bases). This sample comprised peripheral blood, obtained on day 0 of AZD1222 vaccination. The origin of this receptor is an adult in good health. The CDR3, as DNA: TGTGCCAGCAGTACCTATCGGGGCGAGCAGTACTTC. This gives the protein CASSTYRGEQYF.